This paragraph covers one T cell receptor (beta chain) sequence. The antigen is not known. Clones were sequenced by immunoSEQ multiplex PCR, and TCRdb holds only the in-frame ones, with some missing. The sample yields 60,000 or so clones, 90% seen once. This record belongs to a study of cytomegalovirus exposure and HLA in healthy donors. The CDR3 has 15 amino acids. Looked up from germline, CDR1 is SGDLS and CDR2 is YYNGEE. Losses at the gene ends were 0 bases for V and 5 bases for J; bases not matched to a gene: 4. General study findings and limits: A few CMV-associated chains were confirmed in vitro to be specific for CMV antigens. Subsequent analysis found a tendency for first-cohort TCR clusters to co-occur within the 90 to 150 validation repertoires. Researchers catalogued roughly 170 TCR beta chains as cytomegalovirus-associated.

Sequencing was done on a sample of PBMCs. V is TRBV9 and J is TRBJ2-5; 10 bases line up with TRBD2. The sequence was collected from a man younger than 35 in good health and CMV-seronegative. CDR3 sequence (DNA): TGTGCCAGCAGCGTAGAGGGACTAGCGCTGGAGACCCAGTACTTC. It specifies CASSVEGLALETQYF.